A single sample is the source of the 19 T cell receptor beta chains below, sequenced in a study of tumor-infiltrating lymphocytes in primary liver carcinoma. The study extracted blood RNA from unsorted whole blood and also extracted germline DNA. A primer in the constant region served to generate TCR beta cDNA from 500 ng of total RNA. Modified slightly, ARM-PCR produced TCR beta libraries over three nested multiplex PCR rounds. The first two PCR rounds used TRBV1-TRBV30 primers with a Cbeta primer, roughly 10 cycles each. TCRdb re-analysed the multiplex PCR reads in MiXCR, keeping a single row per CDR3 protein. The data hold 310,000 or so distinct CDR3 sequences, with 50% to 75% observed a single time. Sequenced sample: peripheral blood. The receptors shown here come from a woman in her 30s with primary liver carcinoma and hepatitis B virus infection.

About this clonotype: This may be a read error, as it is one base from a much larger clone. Here the CDR3 DNA reads TGCGTCAGCCAGGGACCACCGGACGGGGATACGCAGTATTTT. This encodes CVSQGPPDGDTQYF. The genes are TRBV10-1 and TRBJ2-3; D is tentatively TRBD1 or TRBD2 (5 bases each). The germline V gene has CDR1 WNHNN and CDR2 SYGVQD (reference sequence). The CDR3 extends over 14 amino acids.

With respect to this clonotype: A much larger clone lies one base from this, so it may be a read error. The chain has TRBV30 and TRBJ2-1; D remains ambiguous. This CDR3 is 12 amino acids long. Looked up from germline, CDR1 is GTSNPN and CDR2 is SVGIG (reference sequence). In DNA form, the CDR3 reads TGTGCCTGGTGTTTCGGTCGAGATGAGCAGTCCTTC. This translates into CAWCFGRDEQSF. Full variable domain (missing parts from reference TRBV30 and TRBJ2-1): SQTIHQWPATLVQPVGSPLSLECTVEGTSNPNLYWYRQAAGRGLQLLFYSVGIGQISSEVPQNLSASRPQDRQFILSSKKLLLSDSGFYLCAWCFGRDEQSFGPGTRLTVL.

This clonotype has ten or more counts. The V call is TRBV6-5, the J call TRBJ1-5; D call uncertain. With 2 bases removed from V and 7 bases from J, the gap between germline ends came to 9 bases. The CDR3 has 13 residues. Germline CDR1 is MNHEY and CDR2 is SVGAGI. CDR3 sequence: CASSYRGEQPQHF. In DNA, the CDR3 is TGTGCCAGCAGTTACCGAGGAGAACAGCCCCAGCATTTT.

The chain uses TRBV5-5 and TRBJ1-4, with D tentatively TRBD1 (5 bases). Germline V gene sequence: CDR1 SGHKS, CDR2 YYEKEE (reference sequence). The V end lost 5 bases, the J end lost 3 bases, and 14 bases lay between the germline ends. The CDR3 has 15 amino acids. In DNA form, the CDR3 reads TGTGCCAGCAGGGGGATCGGAGGGGCTAATGAAAAACTGTTTTTT. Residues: CASRGIGGANEKLFF.

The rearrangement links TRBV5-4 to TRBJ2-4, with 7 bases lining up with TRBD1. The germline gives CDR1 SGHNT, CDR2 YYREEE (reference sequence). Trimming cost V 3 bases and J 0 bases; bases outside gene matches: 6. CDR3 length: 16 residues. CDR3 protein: CASSSPGQIAKNIQYF. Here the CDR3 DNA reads TGTGCCAGCAGCTCTCCGGGACAGATAGCCAAAAACATTCAGTACTTC.

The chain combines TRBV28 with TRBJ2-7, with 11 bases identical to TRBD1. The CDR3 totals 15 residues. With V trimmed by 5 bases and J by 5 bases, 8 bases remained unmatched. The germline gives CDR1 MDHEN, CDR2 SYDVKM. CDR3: CASSRPGTGGDEQYF. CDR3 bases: TGTGCCAGCAGTCGTCCAGGGACAGGGGGAGACGAGCAGTACTTC.

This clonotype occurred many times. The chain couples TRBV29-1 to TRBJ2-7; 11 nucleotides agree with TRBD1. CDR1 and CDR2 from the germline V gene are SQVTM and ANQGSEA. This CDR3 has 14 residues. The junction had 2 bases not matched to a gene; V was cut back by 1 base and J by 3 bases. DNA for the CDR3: TGCAGCGTTGAAGTCGGGACAGGGGGCTACGAGCAGTACTTC. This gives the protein CSVEVGTGGYEQYF.

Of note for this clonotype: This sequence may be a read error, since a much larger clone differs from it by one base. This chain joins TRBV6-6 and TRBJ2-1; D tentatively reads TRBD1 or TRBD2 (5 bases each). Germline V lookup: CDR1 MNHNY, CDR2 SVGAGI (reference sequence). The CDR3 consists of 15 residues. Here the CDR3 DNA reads TGTGCCAGCAGTTACCCGGCGAGGGGAACAATTGAGCAGTCCTTC. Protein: CASSYPARGTIEQSF.

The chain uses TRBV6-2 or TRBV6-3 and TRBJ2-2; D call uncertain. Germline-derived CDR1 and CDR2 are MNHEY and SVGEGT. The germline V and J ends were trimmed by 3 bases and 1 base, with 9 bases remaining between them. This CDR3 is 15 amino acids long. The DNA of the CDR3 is TGTGCCAGCAGTTATCTCGGTTGGAACACCGGGGAGCTGTTTTTT. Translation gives CASSYLGWNTGELFF.

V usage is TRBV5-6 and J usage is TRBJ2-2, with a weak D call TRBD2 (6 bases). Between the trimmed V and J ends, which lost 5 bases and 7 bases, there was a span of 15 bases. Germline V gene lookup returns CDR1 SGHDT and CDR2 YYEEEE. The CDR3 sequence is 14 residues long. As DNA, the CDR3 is TGTGCCAGCAGGGCGCAGGGCGGGATCGGGGAGCTGTTTTTT. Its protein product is CASRAQGGIGELFF. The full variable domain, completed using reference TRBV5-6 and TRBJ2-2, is DAGVTQSPTHLIKTRGQQVTLRCSPKSGHDTVSWYQQALGQGPQFIFQYYEEEERQRGNFPDRFSGHQFPNYSSELNVNALLLGDSALYLCASRAQGGIGELFFGEGSRLTVL.

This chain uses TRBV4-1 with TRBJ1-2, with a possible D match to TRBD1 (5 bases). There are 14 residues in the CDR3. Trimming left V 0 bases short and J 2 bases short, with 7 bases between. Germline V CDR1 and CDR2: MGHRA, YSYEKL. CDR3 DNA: TGCGCCAGCAGCCAAGAAGACAGAAACTATGGCTACACCTTC. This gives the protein CASSQEDRNYGYTF.

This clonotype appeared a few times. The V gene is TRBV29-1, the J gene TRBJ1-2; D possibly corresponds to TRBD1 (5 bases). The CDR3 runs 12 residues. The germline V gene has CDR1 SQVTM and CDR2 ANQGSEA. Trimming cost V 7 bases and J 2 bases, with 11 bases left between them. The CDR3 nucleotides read TGCAGCGCCAGCCGGGACAACTATGGCTACACCTTC. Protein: CSASRDNYGYTF.

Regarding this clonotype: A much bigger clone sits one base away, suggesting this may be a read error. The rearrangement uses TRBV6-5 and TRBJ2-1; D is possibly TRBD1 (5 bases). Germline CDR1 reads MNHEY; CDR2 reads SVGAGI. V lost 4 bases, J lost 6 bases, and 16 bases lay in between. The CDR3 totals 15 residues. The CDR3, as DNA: TGTGCCAGCAGTTTAGGGGCAGGGCTATGCAATGAGCAGTTCTTC. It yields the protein CASSLGAGLCNEQFF.

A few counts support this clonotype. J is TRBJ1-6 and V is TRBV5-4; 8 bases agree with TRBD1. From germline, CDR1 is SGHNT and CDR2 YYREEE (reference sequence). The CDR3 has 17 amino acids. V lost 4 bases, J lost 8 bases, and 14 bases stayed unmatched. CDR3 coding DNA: TGTGCCAGCAGCCCTATGGTCCGGACAGGGAAAGATTCACCCCTCCACTTT. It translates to CASSPMVRTGKDSPLHF.

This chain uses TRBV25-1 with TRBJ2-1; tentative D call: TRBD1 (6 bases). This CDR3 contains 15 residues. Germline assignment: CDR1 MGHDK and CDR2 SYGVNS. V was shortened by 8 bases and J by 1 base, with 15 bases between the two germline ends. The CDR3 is CASALQGTSYNEQFF. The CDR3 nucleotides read TGTGCCAGCGCGCTTCAGGGGACATCCTACAATGAGCAGTTCTTC.

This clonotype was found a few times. The CDR3, as DNA: TGTGCCAGCACCGGACAGGGAAGTTATAGGGCTGAAGCTTTCTTT. Translated, it gives CASTGQGSYRAEAFF. The rearrangement links TRBV6-1 to TRBJ1-1; 8 bases fit TRBD1. With V trimmed by 7 bases and J by 6 bases, 13 bases remained unmatched. The germline CDR1 and CDR2 sequences are MNHNS and SASEGT. This CDR3 spans 15 amino acids.

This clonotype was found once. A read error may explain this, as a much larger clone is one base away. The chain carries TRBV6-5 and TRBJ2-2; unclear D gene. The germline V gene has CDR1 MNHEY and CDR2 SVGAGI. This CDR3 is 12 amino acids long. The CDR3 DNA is TGTGTCAGCAACTTAGGGACCGGGGAGCTGTTTTTT. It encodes CVSNLGTGELFF.

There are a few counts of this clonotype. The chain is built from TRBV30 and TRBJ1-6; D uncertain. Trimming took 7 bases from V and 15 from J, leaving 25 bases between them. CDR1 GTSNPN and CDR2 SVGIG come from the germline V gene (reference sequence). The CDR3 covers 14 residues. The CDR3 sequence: CAFKPNPEVAHLHF. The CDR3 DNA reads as TGTGCCTTCAAACCGAATCCAGAAGTGGCTCACCTCCACTTT.

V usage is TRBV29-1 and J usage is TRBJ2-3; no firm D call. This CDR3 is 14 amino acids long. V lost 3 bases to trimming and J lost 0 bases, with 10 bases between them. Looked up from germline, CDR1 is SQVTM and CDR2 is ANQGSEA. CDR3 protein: CSVDMLTSTDTQYF. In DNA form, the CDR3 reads TGCAGCGTTGACATGCTCACTAGCACAGATACGCAGTATTTT.